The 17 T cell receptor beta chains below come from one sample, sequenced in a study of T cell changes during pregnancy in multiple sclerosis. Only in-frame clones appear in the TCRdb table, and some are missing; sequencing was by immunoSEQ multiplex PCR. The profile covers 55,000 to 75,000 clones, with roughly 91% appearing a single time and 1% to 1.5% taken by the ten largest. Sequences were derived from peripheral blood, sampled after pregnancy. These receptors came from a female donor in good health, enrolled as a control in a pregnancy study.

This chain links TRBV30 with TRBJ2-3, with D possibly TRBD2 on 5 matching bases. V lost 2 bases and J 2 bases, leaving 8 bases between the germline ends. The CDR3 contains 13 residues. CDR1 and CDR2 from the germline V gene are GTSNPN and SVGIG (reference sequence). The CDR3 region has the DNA TGTGCCTGGAGTCCGGGGTCCACAGATACGCAGTATTTT. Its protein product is CAWSPGSTDTQYF. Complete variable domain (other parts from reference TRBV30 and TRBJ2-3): SQTIHQWPATLVQPVGSPLSLECTVEGTSNPNLYWYRQAAGRGLQLLFYSVGIGQISSEVPQNLSASRPQDRQFILSSKKLLLSDSGFYLCAWSPGSTDTQYFGPGTRLTVL.

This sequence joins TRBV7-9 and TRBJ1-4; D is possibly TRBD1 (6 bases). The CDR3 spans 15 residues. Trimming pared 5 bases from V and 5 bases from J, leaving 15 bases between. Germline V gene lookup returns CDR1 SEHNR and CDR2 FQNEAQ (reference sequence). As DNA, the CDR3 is TGTGCCAGCAGCCCTACTTACACAGGGAATGAAAAACTGTTTTTT. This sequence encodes CASSPTYTGNEKLFF.

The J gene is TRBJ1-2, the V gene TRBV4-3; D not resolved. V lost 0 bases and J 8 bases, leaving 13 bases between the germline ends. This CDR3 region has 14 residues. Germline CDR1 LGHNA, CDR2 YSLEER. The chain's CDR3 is CASSQDGEIPGYTF. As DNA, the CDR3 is TGCGCCAGCAGCCAAGATGGGGAGATTCCAGGCTACACCTTC.

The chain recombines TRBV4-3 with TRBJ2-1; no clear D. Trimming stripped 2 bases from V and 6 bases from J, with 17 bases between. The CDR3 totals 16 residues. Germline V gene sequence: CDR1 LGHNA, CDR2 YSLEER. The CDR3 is CASSQLLVTHFNEQFF. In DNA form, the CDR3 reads TGCGCCAGCAGCCAACTTCTAGTTACCCACTTCAATGAGCAGTTCTTC.

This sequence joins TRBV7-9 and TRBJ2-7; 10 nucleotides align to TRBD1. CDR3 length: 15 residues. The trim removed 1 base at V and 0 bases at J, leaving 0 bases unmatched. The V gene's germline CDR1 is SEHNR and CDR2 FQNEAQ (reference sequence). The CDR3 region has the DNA TGTGCCAGCAGCTTAGGGACAGGGGGCTCCTACGAGCAGTACTTC. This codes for CASSLGTGGSYEQYF. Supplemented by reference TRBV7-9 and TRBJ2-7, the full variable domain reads DTGVSQNPRHKITKRGQNVTFRCDPISEHNRLYWYRQTLGQGPEFLTYFQNEAQLEKSRLLSDRFSAERPKGSFSTLEIQRTEQGDSAMYLCASSLGTGGSYEQYFGPGTRLTVT.

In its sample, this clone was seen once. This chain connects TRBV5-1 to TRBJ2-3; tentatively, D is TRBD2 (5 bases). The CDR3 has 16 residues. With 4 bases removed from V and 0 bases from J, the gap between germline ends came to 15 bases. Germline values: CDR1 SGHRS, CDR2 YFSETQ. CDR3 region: CASSAGLAQSTDTQYF. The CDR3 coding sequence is TGCGCCAGCAGCGCCGGACTGGCACAAAGCACAGATACGCAGTATTTT.

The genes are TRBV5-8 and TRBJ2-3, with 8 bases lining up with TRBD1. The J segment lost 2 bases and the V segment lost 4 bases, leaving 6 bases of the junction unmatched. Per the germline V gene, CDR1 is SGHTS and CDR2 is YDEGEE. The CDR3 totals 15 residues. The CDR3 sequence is CASSRRTGYTDTQYF. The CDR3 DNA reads TGTGCCAGCAGCAGGAGGACAGGGTACACAGATACGCAGTATTTT.

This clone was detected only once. The CDR3 region has the DNA TGTGCCAGCAGCTTGGGGGGGGCAACTAATGAAAAACTGTTTTTT. This codes for CASSLGGATNEKLFF. The chain joins TRBV5-5 to TRBJ1-4, with a weak D call TRBD1 (5 bases). Germline CDR1 reads SGHKS; CDR2 reads YYEKEE (reference sequence). V lost 0 bases, J lost 0 bases, and 6 bases lay in between. CDR3 length: 15 residues.

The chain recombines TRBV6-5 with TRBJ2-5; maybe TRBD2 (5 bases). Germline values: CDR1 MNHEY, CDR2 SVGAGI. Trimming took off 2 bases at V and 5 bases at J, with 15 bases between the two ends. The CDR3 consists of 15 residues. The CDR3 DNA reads TGTGCCAGCAGTTACACTGCCTTGCGGGCGGAGACCCAGTACTTC. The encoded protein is CASSYTALRAETQYF.

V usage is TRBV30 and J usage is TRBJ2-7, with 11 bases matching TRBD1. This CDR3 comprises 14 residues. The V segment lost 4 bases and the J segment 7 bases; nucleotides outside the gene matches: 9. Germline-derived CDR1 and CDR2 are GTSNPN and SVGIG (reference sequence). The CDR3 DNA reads TGTGCCTGGACCCGGGACAGGGGGATCGGGGAGCAGTACTTC. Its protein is CAWTRDRGIGEQYF.

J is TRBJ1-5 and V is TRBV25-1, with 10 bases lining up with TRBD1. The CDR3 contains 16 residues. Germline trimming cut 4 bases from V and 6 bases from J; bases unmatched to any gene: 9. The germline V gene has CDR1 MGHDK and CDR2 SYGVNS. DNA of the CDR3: TGTGCCAGCAGTGGAGCGGGACAGGGGTCGGCTCAGCCCCAGCATTTT. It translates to CASSGAGQGSAQPQHF.

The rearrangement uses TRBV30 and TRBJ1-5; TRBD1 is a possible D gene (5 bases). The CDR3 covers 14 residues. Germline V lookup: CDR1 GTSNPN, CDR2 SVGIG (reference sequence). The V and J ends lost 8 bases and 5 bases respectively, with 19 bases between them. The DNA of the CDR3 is TGTGCCGGCTCCTCAGGGTTGTACGATCAGCCCCAGCATTTT. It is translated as CAGSSGLYDQPQHF. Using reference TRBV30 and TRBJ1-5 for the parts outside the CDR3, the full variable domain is SQTIHQWPATLVQPVGSPLSLECTVEGTSNPNLYWYRQAAGRGLQLLFYSVGIGQISSEVPQNLSASRPQDRQFILSSKKLLLSDSGFYLCAGSSGLYDQPQHFGDGTRLSIL.

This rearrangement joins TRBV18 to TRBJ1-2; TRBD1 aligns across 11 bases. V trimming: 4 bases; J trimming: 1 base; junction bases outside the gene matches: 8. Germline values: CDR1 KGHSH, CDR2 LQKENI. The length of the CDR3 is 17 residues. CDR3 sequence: CASSLRTGGTDNYGYTF. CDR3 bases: TGTGCCAGCTCACTTCGGACAGGGGGCACCGATAACTATGGCTACACCTTC.

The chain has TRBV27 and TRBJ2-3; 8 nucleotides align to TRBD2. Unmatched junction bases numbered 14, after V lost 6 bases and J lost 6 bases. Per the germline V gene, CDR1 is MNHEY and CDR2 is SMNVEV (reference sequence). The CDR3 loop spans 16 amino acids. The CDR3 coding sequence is TGTGCCAGCAGCGACCTGAAGCGGGGGAACATGGATACGCAGTATTTT. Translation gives CASSDLKRGNMDTQYF.

The CDR3 here is CASSSDRAGLAGTDTQYF. For the CDR3, the DNA is TGCGCCAGCAGCTCCGACAGGGCCGGACTAGCGGGGACAGATACGCAGTATTTT. The gene calls are TRBV5-1 and TRBJ2-3, with TRBD2 matching 12 bases. The trim removed 3 bases at V and 3 bases at J, leaving 11 bases unmatched. Germline CDR1 is SGHRS and CDR2 is YFSETQ. This CDR3 has 18 residues.

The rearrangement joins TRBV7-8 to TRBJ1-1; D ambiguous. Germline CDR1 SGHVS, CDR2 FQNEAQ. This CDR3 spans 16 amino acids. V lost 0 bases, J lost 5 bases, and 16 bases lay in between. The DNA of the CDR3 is TGTGCCAGCAGCTTAGCGAACTTCCTCGGAGGGACTGAAGCTTTCTTT. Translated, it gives CASSLANFLGGTEAFF.

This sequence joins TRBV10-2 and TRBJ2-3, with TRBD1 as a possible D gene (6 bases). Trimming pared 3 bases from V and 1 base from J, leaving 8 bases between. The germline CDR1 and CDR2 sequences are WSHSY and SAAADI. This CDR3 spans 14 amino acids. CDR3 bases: TGCGCCAGCAGTGATGGGGGCCGCACAGATACGCAGTATTTT. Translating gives CASSDGGRTDTQYF.